This T cell receptor beta chain came from a study of CD8+ T cells in alopecia areata. Sequencing templates came from extracted RNA that was reverse transcribed into cDNA. Profiled with immunoSEQ multiplex PCR; TCRdb holds only in-frame clones, not every one. The sample contains about 200,000 clones, 56% of which appear only once. There are 13 residues in the CDR3. Germline lookup yields CDR1 SEHNR and CDR2 FQNEAQ (reference sequence). In the case of this clone: Antigen: not known. The junction and the germline gene differ at one end; a read error may be behind it.

Study-level points and caveats: Relative to mice, TCR sharing across patients was less clear, a difference possibly HLA-related. Clonality in lesional scalp, especially alopecia totalis/universalis, exceeded that of normal scalp.

V is TRBV7-9 and J is TRBJ2-5; no clear D. This TCR was sampled from a human donor in good health. Source material: CD8+ T cells sorted from blood. This CDR3 is CASSLGYQETQYF. As DNA, the CDR3 is TGTGCCAGCAGCTTGGGCTACCAGGAGACCCAGTACTTC.